This entry is about one T cell receptor beta chain. Its antigen is as yet unknown. The data derive from a study of T cell responses to AZD1222 COVID-19 vaccine. Sequenced by immunoSEQ multiplex PCR; TCRdb stores in-frame clones only, minus some. The sample shows around 140,000 clones, 85% to 90% of them seen only once. Germline V gene data show CDR1 as SEHNR and CDR2 as FQNEAQ (reference sequence). This CDR3 spans 17 amino acids. V trimming: 0 bases; J trimming: 6 bases; junction bases outside the gene matches: 10. The study, taken as a whole, reports: At baseline, just a handful of AZD1222 recipients tested seropositive. Spike was spanned by vaccine-associated CD4 TCRs, which were dominant at 160-218 and 743-854.

The source of this sequence is an adult in good health. This specimen consisted of peripheral blood, obtained on day 0 of AZD1222 vaccination. V gene TRBV7-9 combines with J gene TRBJ2-7; 11 bases fit TRBD2. The CDR3 DNA reads TGTGCCAGCAGCTTAGCGCTTGGGCTAGCGGGGGGACTCGAGCAGTACTTC. Its translation: CASSLALGLAGGLEQYF.